A single sample is the source of the 17 T cell receptor beta chains below, sequenced in a study of regulatory T cells in long-lasting Graves disease. Building of the TCR beta libraries involved iRepertoire HTBI primers and Arm-PCR of CDR3 regions. TCRdb processed the multiplex PCR reads anew with MiXCR; each CDR3 protein has one entry. Among about 500,000 distinct CDR3 sequences listed, 15% to 20% were seen once. The time point: newly diagnosed GD, antithyroid drugs for less than 3 months. PBMC RNA was the source of the TCR library. The same data also went into a second study, on T cells in Graves' hyperthyroidism and ophthalmopathy.

The material was peripheral blood mononuclear cells (PBMCs), obtained at new diagnosis, from a patient treated with antithyroid drugs. The receptors stem from a man in his forties or fifties with Graves disease.

This chain uses TRBV15 with TRBJ2-5; 8 nucleotides match TRBD2. V lost 0 bases, J lost 3 bases, and 0 bases stayed unmatched. The CDR3 has 14 amino acids. Per the germline V gene, CDR1 is LNHNV and CDR2 is YYDKDF (reference sequence). This CDR3 reads CATSRELAEETQYF. CDR3 DNA: TGTGCCACCAGCAGAGAACTAGCGGAAGAGACCCAGTACTTC.

This clonotype showed up many times. The genes are TRBV12-3 or TRBV12-4 and TRBJ2-3; D remains ambiguous. V gave up 5 bases and J gave up 1 base, with 7 bases separating them. This CDR3 spans 13 amino acids. CDR3 nucleotide sequence: TGTGCCAGCAGTGGGTTAGGCACAGATACGCAGTATTTT. Residues: CASSGLGTDTQYF.

Many counts were recorded for this clonotype. This chain connects TRBV27 to TRBJ2-7; TRBD1 agrees at 8 bases. The CDR3 is 15 amino acids. Germline loops: CDR1 MNHEY, CDR2 SMNVEV (reference sequence). J gave up 3 bases and V 3 bases, and 7 bases lay outside the gene matches. This chain's CDR3 is CASSFFPDRDYEQYF. CDR3 sequence (DNA): TGTGCCAGCAGTTTTTTCCCGGACAGGGACTACGAGCAGTACTTC.

A word on this clonotype: A much larger clone differs from this one at a single base, so this may be a read error. J is TRBJ2-7 and V is TRBV3-1; 7 bases are shared with TRBD2. Germline assignment: CDR1 LGHDT and CDR2 YNNKEL (reference sequence). The CDR3 is 16 amino acids. CDR3 sequence (DNA): TGTGCCAGCAGCCTCCGAGGCGGGGGTTCCCACGACGAGCAGCACTTC. Translation: CASSLRGGGSHDEQHF.

The chain links TRBV5-8 to TRBJ1-2; D remains unclear. Between the trimmed V and J ends, which lost 4 bases and 2 bases, there was a span of 18 bases. From germline, CDR1 is SGHTS and CDR2 YDEGEE. The CDR3 length is 16 residues. The CDR3 reads CASSHKDKRMNYGYTF. In DNA, the CDR3 is TGTGCCAGCAGCCACAAAGATAAGAGGATGAACTATGGCTACACCTTC.

This clonotype was detected a few times. This chain joins TRBV5-1 and TRBJ2-1, with TRBD2 identical over 8 bases. CDR3 length: 14 amino acids. CDR1 is SGHRS and CDR2 is YFSETQ in the germline V gene. V gave up 4 bases and J gave up 7 bases; unmatched junction bases: 7. The CDR3 DNA reads as TGCGCCAGCAGCGAAAATGGCGGGAGGAATGAGCAGTTCTTC. Translated, it gives CASSENGGRNEQFF.

About this clonotype: A single base separates this from a much larger clone, so it may be a read error. Lacking the conserved final phenylalanine or tryptophan, this CDR3 likely reflects a read error. The chain couples TRBV6-2 or TRBV6-3 to TRBJ2-5, with 10 bases lining up with TRBD2. V lost 6 bases to trimming and J lost 1 base; unmatched junction nucleotides: 8. Germline V gene data show CDR1 as MNHEY and CDR2 as SVGEGT. The length of the CDR3 is 16 residues. The CDR3 DNA sequence: TGTGCCAGCAGACCTCCGGGACTAGCGTTCCAAGAGACCCAGTACCTC. Translated: CASRPPGLAFQETQYL.

Concerning this clonotype itself: One end of the junction is discordant with germline, which a read error may explain. The gene calls are TRBV2 and TRBJ1-5; a possible D gene is TRBD1 (5 bases). The germline gives CDR1 SNHLY, CDR2 FYNNEI. The CDR3 has 14 residues. CDR3 region: CASSLEGPPGPQHF. CDR3 DNA sequence: TGCGCCAGCAGCTTGGAGGGGCCGCCAGGGCCCCAGCATTTT.

This clonotype was recorded many times. CDR3 coding DNA: TGTGCCAGCTCCCTCAACACATTTTACAATGAGCAGTTCTTC. Its translation: CASSLNTFYNEQFF. The chain employs TRBV18 and TRBJ2-1; D unresolved. Germline CDR1 is KGHSH and CDR2 is LQKENI. V lost 6 bases and J 4 bases, leaving 13 bases between the germline ends. This CDR3 is built from 14 residues.

This rearrangement joins TRBV7-9 to TRBJ2-7, with 14 bases lining up with TRBD2. The CDR3 is made up of 18 amino acids. Germline trimming cut 5 bases from V and 8 bases from J; bases unmatched to any gene: 17. Germline CDR1 and CDR2: SEHNR and FQNEAQ (reference sequence). Written as DNA, the CDR3 is TGTGCCAGCAGCCGGGGACAGCCTCGGACTAGCGGGAGGTATAAGCAGTACTTC. Its protein is CASSRGQPRTSGRYKQYF.

Turning to this clonotype: Given a far larger clone just one base away, this is likely a sequencing read error. The V gene is TRBV6-9, the J gene TRBJ2-1, with D unclear. The CDR3 is 16 amino acids. The V gene's germline CDR1 is MNHGY and CDR2 SVAAGI. DNA of the CDR3: TGTGCCAGCAGTTACTCTCCCGGACGCTACCAAGAGACCCGGTACTTC. Amino acids: CASSYSPGRYQETRYF.

The chain links TRBV29-1 to TRBJ2-1; unclear D gene. Trimming took 6 bases from V and 0 from J, leaving 18 bases between them. In germline, CDR1 is SQVTM, CDR2 ANQGSEA. The CDR3 is made up of 16 amino acids. For the CDR3, the DNA is TGCAGCGTAGGGTCCGCCAGGTCGAGCTCCTACAATGAGCAGTTCTTC. Translating it yields CSVGSARSSSYNEQFF.

Ten or more counts support this clonotype. CDR3 in DNA: TGTGCCACCGGAGACAGGCTGAACACTGAAGCTTTCTTT. Translated: CATGDRLNTEAFF. J is TRBJ1-1 and V is TRBV24-1; D is possibly TRBD1 (6 bases). The ends were cut back, 9 bases at V and 0 bases at J, with 10 bases in the middle. Per the germline V gene, CDR1 is KGHDR and CDR2 is SFDVKD. The CDR3 totals 13 residues.

About this clonotype itself: A much more abundant neighbour one base away suggests this may be a read error. This chain uses TRBV28 with TRBJ1-1, with D possibly TRBD1 on 6 matching bases. CDR3 length: 16 residues. Germline values: CDR1 MDHEN, CDR2 SYDVKM. The CDR3 DNA follows: TGTGCCAGCACCCAAGTCGGGGGCTTCCCTGGGACTGGAGCTTTCTTT. This encodes CASTQVGGFPGTGAFF.

The gene calls are TRBV12-3 or TRBV12-4 and TRBJ2-1, with 8 bases lining up with TRBD2. V gave up 1 base and J gave up 8 bases; unmatched junction bases: 13. The CDR3 extends over 17 amino acids. CDR3 in amino acids: CASSLGLAGLLIDEQFF. The CDR3 nucleotides read TGTGCCAGCAGTTTAGGATTAGCGGGACTTCTGATCGATGAGCAGTTCTTC.

The J gene is TRBJ1-1, the V gene TRBV19, with D possibly TRBD1 on 5 matching bases. V was pared by 6 bases and J by 2 bases, with 16 bases between. The germline gives CDR1 LNHDA, CDR2 SQIVND (reference sequence). CDR3 length: 15 residues. The CDR3 sequence is CASSRDGYVNTEAFF. The CDR3 region has the DNA TGTGCCAGTAGCCGGGACGGATATGTTAACACTGAAGCTTTCTTT.

In its sample, this clonotype was seen once. Being one base from a much bigger clone, this may be a read error. The chain employs TRBV28 and TRBJ2-3; 8 nucleotides match TRBD2. The end of the DNA fits TRBJ2-1 better, so the J call may be wrong. Germline CDR1 is MDHEN and CDR2 is SYDVKM. The CDR3 has 14 residues. The CDR3 protein is CASSAGGPLNEQFF. The CDR3 nucleotides are TGTGCCAGCAGCGCGGGAGGTCCATTGAATGAGCAGTTCTTC.